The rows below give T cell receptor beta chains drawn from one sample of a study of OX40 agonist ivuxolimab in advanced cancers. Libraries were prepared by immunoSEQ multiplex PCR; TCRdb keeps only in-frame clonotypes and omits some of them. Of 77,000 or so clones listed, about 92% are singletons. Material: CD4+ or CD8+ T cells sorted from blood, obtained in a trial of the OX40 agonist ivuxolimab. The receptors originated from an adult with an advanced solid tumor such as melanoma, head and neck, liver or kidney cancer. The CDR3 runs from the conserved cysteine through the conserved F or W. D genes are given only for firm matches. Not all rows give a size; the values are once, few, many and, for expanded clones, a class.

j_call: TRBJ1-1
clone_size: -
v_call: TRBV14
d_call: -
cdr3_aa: CASSPIRTGPSMNTEAFF
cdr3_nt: TGTGCCAGCAGCCCAATTCGGACCGGACCTTCTATGAACACTGAAGCTTTCTTT

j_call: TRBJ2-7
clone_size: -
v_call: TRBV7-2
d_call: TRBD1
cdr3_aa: CASSPNRGPYEQYF
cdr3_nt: TGTGCCAGCAGCCCCAATAGGGGGCCCTACGAGCAGTACTTC

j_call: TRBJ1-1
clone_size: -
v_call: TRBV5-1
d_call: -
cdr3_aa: CASSVLRNTEAFF
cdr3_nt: TGCGCCAGCAGCGTGTTGAGGAACACTGAAGCTTTCTTT

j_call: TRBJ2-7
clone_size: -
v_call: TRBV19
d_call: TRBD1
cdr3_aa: CASSSSQGPYEQYF
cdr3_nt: TGTGCCAGTAGTTCCTCACAGGGGCCCTACGAGCAGTACTTC

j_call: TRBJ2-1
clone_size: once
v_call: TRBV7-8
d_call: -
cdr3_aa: CASSIGTGFVNEQFF
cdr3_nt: TGTGCCAGCAGCATCGGGACTGGATTTGTTAATGAGCAGTTCTTC

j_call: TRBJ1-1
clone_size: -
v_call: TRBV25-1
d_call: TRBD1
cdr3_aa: CASSEQGAQTEAFF
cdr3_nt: TGTGCCAGCAGTGAACAGGGGGCACAGACTGAAGCTTTCTTT

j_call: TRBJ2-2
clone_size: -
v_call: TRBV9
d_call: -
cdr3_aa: CASSVGTNTGELFF
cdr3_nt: TGTGCCAGCAGCGTCGGTACGAACACCGGGGAGCTGTTTTTT

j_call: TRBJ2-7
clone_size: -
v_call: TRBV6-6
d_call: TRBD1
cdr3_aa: CASRGTGKNEQYF
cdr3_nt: TGTGCCAGCAGGGGGACAGGAAAAAACGAGCAGTACTTC

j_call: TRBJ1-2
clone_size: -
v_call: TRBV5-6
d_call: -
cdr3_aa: CASSLESGNYGYTF
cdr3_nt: TGTGCCAGCAGCCTCGAGAGCGGAAACTATGGCTACACCTTC

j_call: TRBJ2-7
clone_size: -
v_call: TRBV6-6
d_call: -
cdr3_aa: CASSSQPGSYEQYF
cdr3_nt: TGTGCCAGCAGTTCCCAACCGGGTTCCTACGAGCAGTACTTC

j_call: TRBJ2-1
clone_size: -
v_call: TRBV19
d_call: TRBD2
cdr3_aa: CASSTSGLYNEQFF
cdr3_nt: TGTGCCAGTAGTACTAGCGGGCTCTACAATGAGCAGTTCTTC

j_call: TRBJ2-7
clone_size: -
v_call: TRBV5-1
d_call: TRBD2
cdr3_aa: CASSSRELAGSSYEQYF
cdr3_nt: TGCGCCAGCAGCTCCCGGGAGCTAGCGGGAAGCTCCTACGAGCAGTACTTC

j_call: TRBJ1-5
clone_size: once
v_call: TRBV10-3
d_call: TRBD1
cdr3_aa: CAIRSQGGNQPQHF
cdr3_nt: TGTGCCATCCGCTCCCAGGGGGGTAATCAGCCCCAGCATTTT

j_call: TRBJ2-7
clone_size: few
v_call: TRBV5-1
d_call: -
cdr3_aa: CASSPAGSYEQYF
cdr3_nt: TGCGCCAGCAGCCCCGCCGGATCCTACGAGCAGTACTTC

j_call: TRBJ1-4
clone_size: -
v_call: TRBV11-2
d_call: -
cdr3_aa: CASSFWSQNNEKLFF
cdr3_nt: TGTGCCAGCAGCTTTTGGAGCCAGAATAATGAAAAACTGTTTTTT

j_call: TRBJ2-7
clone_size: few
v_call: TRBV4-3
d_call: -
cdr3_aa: CASSQEALNYEQYF
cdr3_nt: TGCGCCAGCAGCCAAGAGGCGCTGAACTACGAGCAGTACTTC

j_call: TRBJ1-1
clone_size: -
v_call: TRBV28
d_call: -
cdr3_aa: CASSPDTQSKAFF
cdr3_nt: TGTGCCAGCAGCCCAGACACCCAATCCAAAGCTTTCTTT

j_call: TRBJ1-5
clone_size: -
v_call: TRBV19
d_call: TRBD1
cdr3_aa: CASSVPGAGGQPQHF
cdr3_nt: TGTGCCAGTAGTGTCCCTGGGGCAGGGGGCCAGCCCCAGCATTTT

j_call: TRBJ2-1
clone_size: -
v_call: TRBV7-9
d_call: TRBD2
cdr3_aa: CASSAPRSGGYNEQFF
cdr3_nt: TGTGCCAGCAGCGCCCCTCGGAGCGGGGGGTACAATGAGCAGTTCTTC

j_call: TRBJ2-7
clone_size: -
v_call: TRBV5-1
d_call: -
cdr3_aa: CASSLGLPYEQYF
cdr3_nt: TGCGCCAGCAGCTTGGGACTACCCTACGAGCAGTACTTC

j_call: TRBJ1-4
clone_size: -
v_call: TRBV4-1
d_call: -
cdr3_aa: CASSQDGTSTDEKLFF
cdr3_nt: TGCGCCAGCAGCCAAGATGGGACATCAACTGATGAAAAACTGTTTTTT

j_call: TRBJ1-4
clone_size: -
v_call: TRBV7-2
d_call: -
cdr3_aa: CASSFSTTNEKLFF
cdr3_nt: TGTGCCAGCAGCTTTTCTACAACTAATGAAAAACTGTTTTTT

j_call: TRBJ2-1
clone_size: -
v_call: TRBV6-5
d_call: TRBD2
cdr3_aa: CASSYLAGDFNEQFF
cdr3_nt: TGTGCCAGCAGTTACCTTGCGGGAGATTTCAATGAGCAGTTCTTC

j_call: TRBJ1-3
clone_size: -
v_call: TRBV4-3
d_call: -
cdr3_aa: CASSQGGGRRLHSGNTIYF
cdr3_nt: TGCGCCAGCAGCCAAGGAGGCGGTAGGCGATTACACTCTGGAAACACCATATATTTT

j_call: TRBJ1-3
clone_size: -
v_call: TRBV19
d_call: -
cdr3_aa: CASSTRTDISGNTIYF
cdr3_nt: TGTGCCAGTAGTACCCGGACGGATATCTCTGGAAACACCATATATTTT

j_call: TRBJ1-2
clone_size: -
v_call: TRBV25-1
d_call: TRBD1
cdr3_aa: CASSEPGGNGYTF
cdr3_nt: TGTGCCAGCAGTGAACCAGGGGGGAATGGCTACACCTTC

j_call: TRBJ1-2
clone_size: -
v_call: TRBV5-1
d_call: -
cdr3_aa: CASRPNTGSYGYTF
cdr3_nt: TGCGCCAGCAGACCAAACACCGGGTCCTATGGCTACACCTTC

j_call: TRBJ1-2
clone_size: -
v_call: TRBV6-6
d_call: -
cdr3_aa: CATIHPGWNGYTF
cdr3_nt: TGTGCCACGATACACCCCGGATGGAACGGCTACACCTTC

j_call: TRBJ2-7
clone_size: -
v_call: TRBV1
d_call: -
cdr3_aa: CTSSQEETRQKSSYEQYF
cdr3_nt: TGCACCAGCAGCCAAGAGGAAACCCGACAGAAGAGCTCCTACGAGCAGTACTTC

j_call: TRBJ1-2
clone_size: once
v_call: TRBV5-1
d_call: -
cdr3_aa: CASSLATFNYGYTF
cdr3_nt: TGCGCCAGCAGCTTGGCGACATTTAACTATGGCTACACCTTC

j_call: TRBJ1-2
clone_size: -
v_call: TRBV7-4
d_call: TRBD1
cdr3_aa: CASSSGVRTGRTDGYTF
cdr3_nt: TGTGCCAGCAGCTCGGGAGTCAGGACAGGGCGTACTGACGGCTACACCTTC

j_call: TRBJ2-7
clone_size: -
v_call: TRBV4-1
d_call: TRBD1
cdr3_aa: CASSHGQGVSYEQYF
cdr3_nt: TGCGCCAGCAGCCATGGACAGGGGGTTTCCTACGAGCAGTACTTC